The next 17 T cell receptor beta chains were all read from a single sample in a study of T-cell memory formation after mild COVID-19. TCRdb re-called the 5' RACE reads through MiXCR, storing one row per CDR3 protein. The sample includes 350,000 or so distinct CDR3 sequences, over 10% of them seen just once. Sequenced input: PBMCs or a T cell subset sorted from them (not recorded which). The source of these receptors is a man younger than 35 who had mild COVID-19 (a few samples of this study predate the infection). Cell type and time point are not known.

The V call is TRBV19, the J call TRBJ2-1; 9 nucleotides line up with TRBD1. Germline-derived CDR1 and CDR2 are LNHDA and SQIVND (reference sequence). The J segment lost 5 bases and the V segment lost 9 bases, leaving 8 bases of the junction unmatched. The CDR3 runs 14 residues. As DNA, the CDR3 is TGTGCCAGCGGGACAGGGAGAGCACACAATGAGCAGTTCTTC. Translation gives CASGTGRAHNEQFF.

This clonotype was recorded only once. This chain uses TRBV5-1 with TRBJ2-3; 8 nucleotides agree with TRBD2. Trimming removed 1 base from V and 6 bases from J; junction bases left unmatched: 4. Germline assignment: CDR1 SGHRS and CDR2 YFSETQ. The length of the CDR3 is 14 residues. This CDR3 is CASSLQAGVDTQYF. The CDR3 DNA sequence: TGCGCCAGCAGCTTGCAAGCGGGGGTGGATACGCAGTATTTT. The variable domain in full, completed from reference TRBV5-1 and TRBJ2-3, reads KAGVTQTPRYLIKTRGQQVTLSCSPISGHRSVSWYQQTPGQGLQFLFEYFSETQRNKGNFPGRFSGRQFSNSRSEMNVSTLELGDSALYLCASSLQAGVDTQYFGPGTRLTVL.

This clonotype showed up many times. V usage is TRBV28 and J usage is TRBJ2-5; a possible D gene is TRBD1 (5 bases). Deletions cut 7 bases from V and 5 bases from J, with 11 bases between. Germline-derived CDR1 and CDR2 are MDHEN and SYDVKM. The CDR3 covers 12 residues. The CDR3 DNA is TGTGCCAGCATGAGATCAGGGGAGACCCAGTACTTC. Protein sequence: CASMRSGETQYF.

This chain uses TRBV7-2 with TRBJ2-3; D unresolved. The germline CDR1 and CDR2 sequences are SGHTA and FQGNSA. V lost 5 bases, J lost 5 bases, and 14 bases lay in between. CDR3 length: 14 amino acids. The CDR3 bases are TGTGCCAGCAGCCCGGCCCGGCGGCTAGATACGCAGTATTTT. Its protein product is CASSPARRLDTQYF.

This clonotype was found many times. The CDR3 here is CASSWGGSSYEQYF. DNA for the CDR3: TGTGCCAGCAGTTGGGGAGGAAGCTCCTACGAGCAGTACTTC. The genes are TRBV6-2 or TRBV6-3 and TRBJ2-7, with D possibly TRBD2 on 6 matching bases. CDR1 MNHEY and CDR2 SVGEGT come from the germline V gene. This CDR3 spans 14 amino acids. The germline V and J ends were trimmed by 4 bases and 0 bases, with 10 bases remaining between them.

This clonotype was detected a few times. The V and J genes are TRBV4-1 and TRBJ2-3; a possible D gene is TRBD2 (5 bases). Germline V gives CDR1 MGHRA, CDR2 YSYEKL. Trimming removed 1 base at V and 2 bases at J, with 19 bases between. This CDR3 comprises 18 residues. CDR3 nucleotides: TGCGCCAGCAGCCAAGGACTACCACTGCGGCCCATCACAGATACGCAGTATTTT. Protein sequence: CASSQGLPLRPITDTQYF.

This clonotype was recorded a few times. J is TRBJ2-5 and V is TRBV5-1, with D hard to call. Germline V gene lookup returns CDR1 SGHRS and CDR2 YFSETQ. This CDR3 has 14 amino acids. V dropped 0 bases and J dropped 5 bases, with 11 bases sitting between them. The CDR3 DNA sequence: TGCGCCAGCAGCTTGGTTGGATCTCGGGAGACCCAGTACTTC. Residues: CASSLVGSRETQYF.

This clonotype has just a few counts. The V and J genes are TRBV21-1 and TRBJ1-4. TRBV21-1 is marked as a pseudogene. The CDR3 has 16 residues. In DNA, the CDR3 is TGTGCCAGCAGCAAAGAGGATCGGCCGCTGAATGAAAAACTGTTTTTT. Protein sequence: CASSKEDRPLNEKLFF.

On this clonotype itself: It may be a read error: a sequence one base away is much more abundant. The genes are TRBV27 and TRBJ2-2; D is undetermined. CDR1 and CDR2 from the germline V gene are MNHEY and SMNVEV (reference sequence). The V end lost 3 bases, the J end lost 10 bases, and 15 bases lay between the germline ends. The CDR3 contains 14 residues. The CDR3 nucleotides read TGTGCCAGCAGTTTCTCCGCCGTGTCCGTGGAGCTGTTTTTT. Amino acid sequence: CASSFSAVSVELFF.

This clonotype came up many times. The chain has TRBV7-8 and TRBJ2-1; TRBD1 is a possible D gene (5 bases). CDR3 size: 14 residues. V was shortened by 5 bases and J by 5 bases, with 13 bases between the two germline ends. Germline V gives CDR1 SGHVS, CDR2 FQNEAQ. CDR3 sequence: CASSPMTADNEQFF. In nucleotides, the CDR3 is TGTGCCAGCAGCCCCATGACAGCAGACAATGAGCAGTTCTTC.

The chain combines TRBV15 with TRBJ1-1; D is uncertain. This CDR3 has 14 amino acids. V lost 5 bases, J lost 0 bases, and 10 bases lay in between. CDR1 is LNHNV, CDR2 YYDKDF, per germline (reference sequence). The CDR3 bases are TGTGCCACCAGCCCAGATATAATGAACACTGAAGCTTTCTTT. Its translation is CATSPDIMNTEAFF.

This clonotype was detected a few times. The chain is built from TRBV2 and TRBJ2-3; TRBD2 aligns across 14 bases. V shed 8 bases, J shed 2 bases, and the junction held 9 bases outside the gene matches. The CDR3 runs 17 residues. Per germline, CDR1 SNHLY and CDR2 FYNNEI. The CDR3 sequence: CASGLAGGSTYTDTQYF. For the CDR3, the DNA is TGTGCCAGCGGACTAGCGGGGGGCTCTACGTACACAGATACGCAGTATTTT.

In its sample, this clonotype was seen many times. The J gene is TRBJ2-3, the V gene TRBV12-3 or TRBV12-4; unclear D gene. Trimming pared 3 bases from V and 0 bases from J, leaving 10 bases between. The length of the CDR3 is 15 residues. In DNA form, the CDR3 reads TGTGCCAGCAGTTTGAAGCCACCTAGCACAGATACGCAGTATTTT. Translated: CASSLKPPSTDTQYF.

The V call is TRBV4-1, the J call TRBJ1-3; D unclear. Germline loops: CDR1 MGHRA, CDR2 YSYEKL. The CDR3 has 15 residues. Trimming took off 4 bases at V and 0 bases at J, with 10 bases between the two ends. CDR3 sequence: CASSPTPSSGNTIYF. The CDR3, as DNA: TGCGCCAGCAGCCCCACCCCGAGCTCTGGAAACACCATATATTTT.

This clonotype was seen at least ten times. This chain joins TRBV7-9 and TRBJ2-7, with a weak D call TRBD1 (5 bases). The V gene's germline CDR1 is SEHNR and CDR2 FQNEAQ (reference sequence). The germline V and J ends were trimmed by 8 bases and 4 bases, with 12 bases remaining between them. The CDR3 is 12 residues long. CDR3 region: CASSQGIYEQYV. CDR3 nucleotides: TGTGCCAGCTCCCAGGGAATTTACGAGCAGTACGTC.

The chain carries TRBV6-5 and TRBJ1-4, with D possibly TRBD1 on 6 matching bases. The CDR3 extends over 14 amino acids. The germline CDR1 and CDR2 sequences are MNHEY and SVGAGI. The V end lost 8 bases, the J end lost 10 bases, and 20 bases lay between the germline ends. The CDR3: CASGSPGERGKLFF. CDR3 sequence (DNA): TGTGCCAGCGGTTCCCCAGGGGAGCGAGGAAAACTGTTTTTT.

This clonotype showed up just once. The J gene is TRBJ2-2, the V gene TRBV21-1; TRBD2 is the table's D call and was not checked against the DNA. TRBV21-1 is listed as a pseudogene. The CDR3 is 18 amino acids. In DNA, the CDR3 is TGTGCCAGCAGCGAACGAGCGGGGGACCACACGAACACCGGGGAGCTGTTTTTT. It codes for CASSERAGDHTNTGELFF.